This T cell receptor beta chain was sequenced for a study of T cells after yellow fever vaccination. There are 14 residues in the CDR3. Germline V gene sequence: CDR1 SGHTS, CDR2 YDEGEE. About this clonotype: Relative to the germline gene, one junction end is altered; a read error may explain this.

Template-switching 5'RACE yielded the TCR cDNA; a universal primer site and UMIs were added in the process. A single record per CDR3 protein comes from TCRdb applying MiXCR to the 5' RACE reads. The sample carries some 500,000 distinct CDR3 sequences, 13% recorded once. The origin of this receptor is a man younger than 40 who received the YFV17D yellow fever vaccine. This material consisted of PBMCs, taken on the day of the yellow fever booster vaccination. The rearrangement uses TRBV5-8 and TRBJ2-3; 13 nucleotides align to TRBD2. CDR3 DNA sequence: TGTGCCAGCAGCCGACTAGCGGGAGGAGATACGCTGTATTTT. It encodes CASSRLAGGDTLYF.